This T cell receptor (beta chain) was observed in a study of blood T cell repertoires in COVID-19. Germline V gene sequence: CDR1 MNHEY, CDR2 SMNVEV (reference sequence). This CDR3 has 17 amino acids. V lost 4 bases to trimming and J lost 7 bases; unmatched junction nucleotides: 14. Source study methods: Estimated nucleated cell counts came from reference gene primer amplification. Assay used: immunoSEQ multiplex PCR; TCRdb lists only in-frame clones, some missing. From that table come the V and J calls and clone size; the DNA was used to work out D and trimming. The sample consists of around 140,000 clones, roughly 84% of them appearing once.

The chain combines TRBV27 with TRBJ2-1; 9 bases are shared with TRBD2. Input material: peripheral blood. The sequence came from an elderly woman with acute or convalescent COVID-19. As DNA, the CDR3 is TGTGCCAGCAGTTACGAGGCTTTGGCTAGCGGGAATAATGAGCAGTTCTTC. Its translation is CASSYEALASGNNEQFF.